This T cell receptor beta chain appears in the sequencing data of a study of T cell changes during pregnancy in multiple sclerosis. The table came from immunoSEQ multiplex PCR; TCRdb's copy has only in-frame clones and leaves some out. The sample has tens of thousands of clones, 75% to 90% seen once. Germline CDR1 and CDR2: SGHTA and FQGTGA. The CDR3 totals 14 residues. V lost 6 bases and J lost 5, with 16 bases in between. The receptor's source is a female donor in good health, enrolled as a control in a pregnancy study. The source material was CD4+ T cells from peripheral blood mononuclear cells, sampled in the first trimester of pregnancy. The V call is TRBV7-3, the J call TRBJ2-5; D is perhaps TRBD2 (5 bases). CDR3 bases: TGTGCCAGCAGTCAAACGGGCTCGGGGGAGACCCAGTACTTC. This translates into CASSQTGSGETQYF.